This TCR beta chain was recovered during a study of cytomegalovirus exposure and HLA in healthy donors. Germline CDR1 is MNHNS and CDR2 is SASEGT. Losses at the gene ends were 4 bases for V and 1 base for J; bases not matched to a gene: 9. The CDR3 loop spans 16 amino acids. The study, taken as a whole, reports: In a later analysis, compared with equally common non-associated chains, HLA-associated beta chains were more expanded. Specificity of a few CMV-associated chains for CMV antigens was verified in vitro. Researchers reported from a later analysis that most CMV-associated TCR beta chains appeared HLA-restricted.

On this clone itself: Antigen: not known.

The PCR was carried out with 60 Vbeta primers and 13 Jbeta primers. The protocol was immunoSEQ multiplex PCR, while the TCRdb copy is restricted to in-frame clones and leaves out a portion. Here the sample spans about 200,000 clones, approximately 70% being singletons. The sequencing sample was made of PBMCs. This clonotype was sampled from a woman younger than 45 in good health and CMV-seronegative. V usage is TRBV6-1 and J usage is TRBJ1-2, with 7 bases identical to TRBD1. The CDR3 region has the DNA TGTGCCAGCAGTGGGCTCAATAGGGGGCTTAACTATGGCTACACCTTC. Amino acids: CASSGLNRGLNYGYTF.